This entry is about one TCR beta chain. This specimen comes from a study of PD-L1 blockade in urothelial cancer. The protocol was immunoSEQ multiplex PCR, while the TCRdb copy is restricted to in-frame clones and leaves out a portion. The sample includes over 45,000 clones, approximately 90% of them seen just once. The germline V gene encodes CDR1 MNHNS and CDR2 SASEGT. V dropped 0 bases and J dropped 7; count of bases not matched to a gene: 13. This CDR3 contains 18 residues. The source of this sequence is a man aged 60-69 years with urothelial cancer. The sample was PBMCs, taken around atezolizumab (anti-PD-L1) treatment. This chain uses TRBV6-1 with TRBJ2-1; TRBD2 aligns across 9 bases. In DNA form, the CDR3 reads TGTGCCAGCAGTGAAGCGCGGGGGGGACGCTACATGGGGAATGAGCAGTTCTTC. Protein product: CASSEARGGRYMGNEQFF.